This paragraph covers one TCR beta chain sequence. The target antigen is unknown. Using its own MiXCR run on the 5' RACE reads, TCRdb lists one record per CDR3 protein. The sample records 300,000 to 400,000 distinct CDR3 sequences, approximately 20% being singletons. This sample is part of a study of CD8 T cells in ankylosing spondylitis. Study-level findings and limits: Among TCR beta sequences, a motif of eight highly homologous variants appeared characteristic of ankylosing spondylitis blood.

V shed 5 bases and J shed 6 bases, with 12 bases lying between them. Germline CDR1 and CDR2: SGHTA and FQGTGA. This CDR3 is 13 amino acids long. The V and J genes are TRBV7-3 and TRBJ2-3; no firm D call. This receptor was obtained from a male donor with ankylosing spondylitis. The specimen sequenced was blood, either unsorted or a sorted T cell fraction (not recorded which). Written as DNA, the CDR3 is TGTGCCAGCAGCAACGACCAAACGGATACGCAGTATTTT. Its protein is CASSNDQTDTQYF.